This T cell receptor (beta chain) emerged from a study of blood T cell repertoires in COVID-19. Clones were read by immunoSEQ multiplex PCR, and TCRdb kept only the in-frame ones, dropping some. The sample shows 55,000 or so clones, 65% to 85% of them seen only once. V was pared by 5 bases and J by 4 bases, with 15 bases between. Germline values: CDR1 SGHRS, CDR2 YFSETQ. The CDR3 is 14 amino acids. This sequence joins TRBV5-1 and TRBJ1-2; D is perhaps TRBD1 (6 bases). The receptor was derived from a man aged 55 to 69 with acute or convalescent COVID-19. The sequenced sample consisted of peripheral blood. CDR3 nucleotide sequence: TGCGCCAGCAGTCCCCAGGGGATCGGCTATGGCTACACCTTC. Encoded protein: CASSPQGIGYGYTF.